This is a list of T cell receptor beta chains from one sample in a study of OX40 agonist ivuxolimab in advanced cancers. The protocol was immunoSEQ multiplex PCR, while the TCRdb copy is restricted to in-frame clones and leaves out a portion. This sample has tens of thousands of clones; 92% occur once, and the top ten carry around 0.51%. The source material was CD4+ or CD8+ T cells sorted from blood, sampled in a trial of the OX40 agonist ivuxolimab. The source of these receptors is an adult with an advanced solid tumor such as melanoma, head and neck, liver or kidney cancer. Each CDR3 is given with its conserved first and last residue. The D gene is left open where the match is weak. Size is omitted from some rows. Given values are once, few, many or a class for expanded clones.

clone size,V gene,D gene,J gene,CDR3 protein,CDR3 DNA
once,TRBV5-4,.,TRBJ2-3,CASSPPGVSTDTQYF,TGTGCCAGCAGCCCTCCTGGGGTAAGCACAGATACGCAGTATTTT
.,TRBV10-3,.,TRBJ1-5,CAISDSRGNQPQHF,TGTGCCATCAGTGACTCCCGTGGCAATCAGCCCCAGCATTTT
.,TRBV6-1,TRBD2,TRBJ2-7,CASSDAVAGFYEQYF,TGTGCCAGCAGTGATGCGGTAGCGGGTTTCTACGAGCAGTACTTC
.,TRBV6-5,.,TRBJ1-3,CASSYSRGGLLNTIYF,TGTGCCAGCAGTTACTCGAGGGGAGGTCTGTTAAACACCATATATTTT
.,TRBV19,TRBD2,TRBJ2-5,CASSSFLAGGETQYF,TGTGCCAGTAGTAGTTTTCTAGCGGGAGGAGAGACCCAGTACTTC
.,TRBV7-3,.,TRBJ1-1,CASSLSGWGLTEAFF,TGTGCCAGCAGCTTAAGCGGCTGGGGCCTCACTGAAGCTTTCTTT
.,TRBV19,.,TRBJ2-4,CASSIAGQGNIQYF,TGTGCCAGTAGTATAGCCGGGCAGGGAAACATTCAGTACTTC
.,TRBV19,TRBD1,TRBJ1-5,CASKTGGGNQPQHF,TGTGCCAGTAAGACAGGGGGAGGCAATCAGCCCCAGCATTTT
.,TRBV5-4,.,TRBJ1-2,CASSFRQPYGYTF,TGTGCCAGCAGCTTTCGACAGCCCTATGGCTACACCTTC
.,TRBV2,.,TRBJ2-7,CASRPQGKYEQYF,TGTGCCAGCAGGCCTCAGGGAAAGTACGAGCAGTACTTC
few,TRBV6-4,.,TRBJ1-5,CASSVDSNQPQHF,TGTGCCAGCAGTGTTGACAGCAATCAGCCCCAGCATTTT
.,TRBV2,.,TRBJ2-1,CASSSDAYNEQFF,TGTGCCAGCAGTTCAGATGCCTACAATGAGCAGTTCTTC
once,TRBV11-2,.,TRBJ2-3,CASSLGLGAVGSTDTQYF,TGTGCCAGCAGCTTAGGATTGGGCGCCGTCGGAAGCACAGATACGCAGTATTTT
.,TRBV2,.,TRBJ1-3,CASSERAGFGNTIYF,TGTGCCAGCAGTGAAAGGGCAGGGTTCGGAAACACCATATATTTT
.,TRBV2,TRBD1,TRBJ2-5,CASSTSGTEIQETQYF,TGTGCCAGCAGTACCTCCGGGACAGAGATACAAGAGACCCAGTACTTC
.,TRBV7-2,.,TRBJ2-1,CASSLAGGEQFF,TGTGCCAGCAGCTTAGCAGGGGGAGAGCAGTTCTTC
.,TRBV6-1,.,TRBJ2-5,CATEPGSQETQYF,TGTGCCACCGAGCCGGGGTCCCAAGAGACCCAGTACTTC
.,TRBV6-6,.,TRBJ2-3,CASSYFTGPEGDTQYF,TGTGCCAGCAGTTACTTCACAGGGCCTGAGGGAGATACGCAGTATTTT
.,TRBV21-1,.,TRBJ2-2,CASRNGTRSGELFF,TGTGCCAGCAGAAACGGGACTAGGTCCGGGGAGCTGTTTTTT
.,TRBV2,.,TRBJ1-3,CASRATVSGNTIYF,TGTGCCAGCAGGGCCACAGTCTCTGGAAACACCATATATTTT
.,TRBV9,.,TRBJ2-5,CASSVGSRPEETQYF,TGTGCCAGCAGCGTAGGGAGTCGCCCCGAAGAGACCCAGTACTTC
.,TRBV10-3,TRBD1,TRBJ2-5,CAISESQGKETQYF,TGTGCCATCAGTGAGTCACAGGGGAAAGAGACCCAGTACTTC
.,TRBV5-4,TRBD1,TRBJ1-6,CASSPGQGIGSPLHF,TGTGCCAGCAGTCCCGGACAGGGAATAGGCTCACCCCTCCACTTT
.,TRBV5-6,.,TRBJ1-2,CASSGRGAGMRHGYTF,TGTGCCAGCAGCGGTCGCGGGGCGGGGATGAGGCATGGCTACACCTTC
.,TRBV6-5,TRBD1,TRBJ1-2,CASSRSGQGRSYTF,TGTGCCAGCAGTCGTTCGGGACAGGGGCGCAGCTACACCTTC
few,TRBV5-1,.,TRBJ1-5,CASSPYSNQPQHF,TGCGCCAGCAGCCCATATAGCAATCAGCCCCAGCATTTT
.,TRBV6-5,TRBD1,TRBJ2-1,CASSTGTGPYNEQFF,TGTGCCAGCAGCACCGGGACAGGGCCCTACAATGAGCAGTTCTTC
.,TRBV7-9,TRBD1,TRBJ1-2,CASSEQGSIGYGYTF,TGTGCCAGCAGCGAACAGGGGAGTATAGGCTATGGCTACACCTTC
.,TRBV19,.,TRBJ2-7,CASSISWGSIYEQYF,TGTGCCAGTAGTATATCATGGGGCTCTATCTACGAGCAGTACTTC